This TCR beta chain was recorded in a study of cytomegalovirus exposure and HLA in healthy donors. Broader study findings: The authors later linked a missense DCLRE1C variant to TCR beta V- and J-gene trimming. Cytomegalovirus-associated TCR beta chains were listed, numbering 164.

Amplification used 60 Vbeta primers and 13 Jbeta primers. Using immunoSEQ multiplex PCR, the repertoire was profiled, and TCRdb retains in-frame clones only, with some absent. The sample has around 190,000 clones, more than 75% seen once. Concerning this clone: Its antigen is unidentified.

CDR1 and CDR2 (germline): LGHNA, YSLEER. V shed 1 base and J shed 8 bases, with 9 bases lying between them. There are 13 residues in the CDR3. Sample: PBMCs. The TCR comes from a woman under 30 in good health and CMV-seronegative. V gene TRBV4-3 combines with J gene TRBJ2-1, with D possibly matching TRBD1 (5 bases). The CDR3 protein is CASSQGGRDEQFF. The CDR3 DNA is TGCGCCAGCAGCCAAGGGGGCAGGGATGAGCAGTTCTTC.